This T cell receptor beta chain was recovered during a study of blood T cell repertoires in COVID-19. Original processing methods: Reference gene primer amplification gave nucleated cell count estimates. Profiled with immunoSEQ multiplex PCR; TCRdb holds only in-frame clones, not every one. The DNA gave D and trimming, while V, J and clone size come from that table. In the table there are some 270,000 clones, approximately 90% of which are singletons. V lost 6 bases, J lost 4 bases, and 15 bases lay in between. CDR1 is SNHLY and CDR2 is FYNNEI in the germline V gene. This CDR3 spans 14 amino acids. The genes are TRBV2 and TRBJ1-2; weak D call: TRBD1 (6 bases). The sequence was obtained from a man aged 25 to 40 with acute or convalescent COVID-19. The sample comprised peripheral blood. For the CDR3, the DNA is TGTGCCAGCAGACAGGACAGAATGGGCTATGGCTACACCTTC. This sequence encodes CASRQDRMGYGYTF.